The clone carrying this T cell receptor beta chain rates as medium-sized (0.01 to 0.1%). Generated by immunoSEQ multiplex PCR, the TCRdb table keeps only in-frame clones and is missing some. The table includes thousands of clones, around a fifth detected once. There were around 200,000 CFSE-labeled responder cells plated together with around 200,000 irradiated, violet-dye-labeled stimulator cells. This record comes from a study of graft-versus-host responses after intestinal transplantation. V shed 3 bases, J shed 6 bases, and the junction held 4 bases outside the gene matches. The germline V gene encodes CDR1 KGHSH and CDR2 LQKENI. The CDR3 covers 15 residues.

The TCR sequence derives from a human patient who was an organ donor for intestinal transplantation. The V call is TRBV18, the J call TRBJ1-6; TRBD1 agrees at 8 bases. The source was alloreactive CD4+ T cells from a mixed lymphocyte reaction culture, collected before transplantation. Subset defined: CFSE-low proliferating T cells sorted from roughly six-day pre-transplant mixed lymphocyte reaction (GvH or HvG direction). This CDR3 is CASSPSGQANSPLHF. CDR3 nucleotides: TGTGCCAGCTCACCGTCGGGACAGGCTAATTCACCCCTCCACTTT.